The 13 T cell receptor beta chains below were found in one sample sequenced in a study of blood T cell repertoires in COVID-19. Sequencing used immunoSEQ multiplex PCR; TCRdb keeps in-frame clones, though not all of them. The data show approximately 110,000 clones, about nine tenths seen once. The sample was peripheral blood. The source is a human donor in a cohort sampled during active COVID-19.

This chain links TRBV7-6 with TRBJ2-1; D is perhaps TRBD1 (6 bases). Trimming cost V 5 bases and J 5 bases, with 16 bases left between them. CDR3 size: 15 residues. Germline-derived CDR1 and CDR2 are SGHVS and FNYEAQ. The CDR3 nucleotides are TGTGCCAGCAGCATTACCGGGACACCTGACAATGAGCAGTTCTTC. Protein: CASSITGTPDNEQFF.

This clone was recorded a few times. The CDR3 coding sequence is TGTGCCAGCAGCAGCCTAGCGGGGGGGATTGACGAGCAGTACTTC. Translated, it gives CASSSLAGGIDEQYF. V usage is TRBV11-3 and J usage is TRBJ2-7; the match to TRBD2 covers 12 bases. The V segment lost 5 bases and the J segment 5 bases; nucleotides outside the gene matches: 7. The CDR3 covers 15 residues. Looked up from germline, CDR1 is SGHNT and CDR2 is YENEEA.

This chain connects TRBV4-2 to TRBJ1-3; 9 bases are a match to TRBD1. The CDR3 consists of 19 residues. CDR1 is LGHNA and CDR2 is YNFKEQ in the germline V gene. Trimming took 7 bases from V and 0 from J; bases not matched to a gene: 16. The CDR3 reads CASKFSGTGKGHSGNTIYF. CDR3 DNA: TGTGCCAGCAAATTCTCCGGGACAGGGAAGGGTCACTCTGGAAACACCATATATTTT.

About this clone itself: At the DNA level, this CDR3 is encoded by other sequences in the same sample as well. This chain connects TRBV9 to TRBJ1-2, with D possibly matching TRBD1 (5 bases). Trimming pared 3 bases from V and 4 bases from J, leaving 16 bases between. The CDR3 runs 15 residues. CDR1 is SGDLS and CDR2 is YYNGEE in the germline V gene. The CDR3, as DNA: TGTGCCAGCAGCGGTACGGGGGGTCGTCCCTATGGCTACACCTTC. It yields the protein CASSGTGGRPYGYTF.

This clone turned up a few times. The chain carries TRBV5-6 and TRBJ2-1, with TRBD2 identical over 7 bases. Germline loops: CDR1 SGHDT, CDR2 YYEEEE. CDR3 size: 15 residues. V lost 1 base and J lost 3; bases outside the gene matches: 4. The chain's CDR3 is CASSLREGYYNEQFF. The CDR3 bases are TGTGCCAGCAGCTTGAGGGAGGGGTACTACAATGAGCAGTTCTTC.

V usage is TRBV10-3 and J usage is TRBJ2-5; 13 bases align to TRBD2. The CDR3 runs 14 residues. V gave up 7 bases and J gave up 3 bases; unmatched junction bases: 2. The germline gives CDR1 ENHRY, CDR2 SYGVKD. This CDR3 reads CAIKGTSGEETQYF. The CDR3 nucleotides read TGTGCCATCAAGGGGACTAGCGGGGAAGAGACCCAGTACTTC.

The chain joins TRBV6-5 to TRBJ1-3; 8 positions match TRBD1. V trimming: 5 bases; J trimming: 4 bases; junction bases outside the gene matches: 4. The CDR3 contains 14 residues. In germline, CDR1 is MNHEY, CDR2 SVGAGI. CDR3 nucleotide sequence: TGTGCCAGCAGTCCAGGGGGCGCGGGAAACACCATATATTTT. Amino acids: CASSPGGAGNTIYF.

This chain connects TRBV10-3 to TRBJ2-7; D may be TRBD2 (6 bases). V dropped 3 bases and J dropped 7 bases, with 19 bases sitting between them. Looked up from germline, CDR1 is ENHRY and CDR2 is SYGVKD. This CDR3 has 15 residues. The DNA for the CDR3 is TGTGCCATCAGTGATACGGGGGTCCGTGCTGGGGAGCAGTACTTC. Its protein product is CAISDTGVRAGEQYF.

The rearrangement links TRBV28 to TRBJ1-2; 8 bases agree with TRBD1. Looked up from germline, CDR1 is MDHEN and CDR2 is SYDVKM. This CDR3 contains 14 residues. The J segment lost 9 bases and the V segment lost 5 bases, leaving 11 bases of the junction unmatched. CDR3 nucleotides: TGTGCCAGCAGTACGACAGGGGACCTTATCCGCTACACCTTC. Its protein is CASSTTGDLIRYTF.

CDR3 nucleotide sequence: TGTGCCATCAGTGAGGCGGGACAGGGTGCTGAAGCTTTCTTT. This gives the protein CAISEAGQGAEAFF. The chain is built from TRBV10-3 and TRBJ1-1, with 9 nucleotides matching TRBD1. CDR3 length: 14 amino acids. The J segment lost 6 bases and the V segment lost 2 bases, leaving 4 bases of the junction unmatched. Germline V gene data show CDR1 as ENHRY and CDR2 as SYGVKD.

The chain is built from TRBV19 and TRBJ2-1; D is possibly TRBD2 (5 bases). Germline loops: CDR1 LNHDA, CDR2 SQIVND (reference sequence). Trimming took off 5 bases at V and 3 bases at J, with 8 bases between the two ends. The CDR3 loop spans 13 amino acids. The CDR3 DNA reads as TGTGCCAGTAGTCCCCGGGGCTACAATGAGCAGTTCTTC. It encodes CASSPRGYNEQFF.

The rearrangement links TRBV7-2 to TRBJ2-1; D might be TRBD2 (6 bases). Trimming removed 5 bases at V and 5 bases at J, with 13 bases between. From germline, CDR1 is SGHTA and CDR2 FQGNSA. The CDR3 is 14 amino acids. The CDR3 nucleotides read TGTGCCAGCAGCGCAGGCGGGGCGGACAATGAGCAGTTCTTC. This translates into CASSAGGADNEQFF. Full variable domain (outside the CDR3, taken from reference TRBV7-2 and TRBJ2-1): GAGVSQSPSNKVTEKGKDVELRCDPISGHTALYWYRQSLGQGLEFLIYFQGNSAPDKSGLPSDRFSAERTGGSVSTLTIQRTQQEDSAVYLCASSAGGADNEQFFGPGTRLTVL.

The chain links TRBV9 to TRBJ1-2; TRBD1 aligns across 7 bases. With V trimmed by 3 bases and J by 9 bases, 8 bases remained unmatched. The germline gives CDR1 SGDLS, CDR2 YYNGEE. The CDR3 is 13 residues long. CDR3 region: CASSGDRAGSYTF. As DNA, the CDR3 is TGTGCCAGCAGCGGAGACAGGGCTGGGAGCTACACCTTC.